This T cell receptor (beta chain) was sequenced in a study of T cell responses to AZD1222 COVID-19 vaccine. The study, taken as a whole, reports: Among the donors, most were white British and more were female, and clonal diversity was possibly underestimated. Unmutated variant regions are reportedly targeted by nearly half of spike-specific TCRs. The peak T cell response came first, and repertoires were sampled only after it. Just a handful of people given AZD1222 tested seropositive at baseline.

The data were produced by immunoSEQ multiplex PCR, yet TCRdb's version contains in-frame clones alone and is incomplete. The table lists around 99,000 clones, roughly 87% of them singletons, with roughly 13% in the top ten. Points on this clone: Its cognate antigen is unknown.

Germline V gene data show CDR1 as LGHNA and CDR2 as YSLEER. The CDR3 contains 15 residues. V gave up 2 bases and J gave up 8 bases, with 18 bases separating them. Sequencing used peripheral blood, obtained on day 0 of MenACWY control vaccination. This TCR was sampled from an adult in good health. The chain uses TRBV4-3 and TRBJ1-2, with D perhaps TRBD1 (6 bases). The CDR3 sequence is CASSQQHTTGRGYTF. The CDR3 region has the DNA TGCGCCAGCAGCCAACAACACACGACAGGTCGAGGCTACACCTTC.